The T cell receptor (beta chain) described here comes from a study of T-cell reconstitution after alpha-beta-depleted transplantation in children. The germline V and J ends were trimmed by 3 bases and 0 bases, with 13 bases remaining between them. Germline V lookup: CDR1 SGHRS, CDR2 YFSETQ. The CDR3 loop spans 17 amino acids. Unique molecular identifiers were built into the TCRbeta library. TCRdb processed the PCR reads anew with MiXCR; each CDR3 protein has one entry. The data hold approximately 640,000 distinct CDR3 sequences, with 16% observed a single time. The gene calls are TRBV5-1 and TRBJ2-6; D unresolved. Sequenced material: PBMCs from the stem cell graft donor, taken from the stem cell graft. The receptor's source is a human donor who donated a stem cell graft to a child with acute myeloid leukemia. CDR3 nucleotide sequence: TGCGCCAGCAGCTCCCAGGTTTCCTTCTCTGGGGCCAACGTCCTGACTTTC. Protein: CASSSQVSFSGANVLTF.